A selection of T cell receptor beta chains follows, all from one sample in a study of STAT3 mutations in large granular lymphocyte leukemia. Method: immunoSEQ multiplex PCR; TCRdb's copy keeps in-frame clones and lacks some. The data contain 30,000 to 40,000 clones, around 87% of them seen just once; the ten biggest clones take up roughly 13%. The specimen was peripheral blood mononuclear cells. The origin of the receptors is a man aged 55 to 69 with T-cell large granular lymphocyte leukemia. Some clones in this sample may be carry-over from other donors' samples. Both conserved end residues are part of each CDR3.

j_call	v_call	cdr3_aa
TRBJ2-7	TRBV5-1	CASSLVTGELGEQYF
TRBJ2-7	TRBV28	CASSSLLAGVDEQYF
TRBJ1-2	TRBV11-2	CASSTLGATGARGYTF
TRBJ1-3	TRBV6-6	CASSPSENTIYF
TRBJ2-7	TRBV4-2	CASRNPGEYF
TRBJ1-2	TRBV14	CASSQVFAGGYTF
TRBJ1-6	TRBV2	CASRVGGTPLHF
TRBJ2-1	TRBV7-9	CASSLPAGEVEQFF
TRBJ2-7	TRBV27	CASSLGGDSYEQYF
TRBJ2-1	TRBV27	CASSLDWTSGRRNEQFF
TRBJ2-7	TRBV5-1	CASSLDPEDTTRGRQYF
TRBJ2-7	TRBV25-1	CASSGDSFLYEQYF
TRBJ1-2	TRBV7-9	CASSLGSGGGYGYTF
TRBJ2-3	TRBV6-4	CASSDSLFTDTQYF
TRBJ1-5	TRBV4-1	CASSQELGNQPQHF
TRBJ2-7	TRBV25-1	CASSEAGAREQYF
TRBJ2-2	TRBV10-3	CAISESTQTTGELFF
TRBJ2-3	TRBV4-2	CASSPSGRPTDTQYF
TRBJ1-2	TRBV30	CAWSVKAGGNNGYTF
TRBJ1-1	TRBV30	CAWRGQGDTEAFF
TRBJ2-5	TRBV7-2	CASSGGTGPIGETQYF
TRBJ2-7	TRBV5-6	CASTPYGQGNLEQYF
TRBJ2-5	TRBV18	CASSPAPLLAGVETQYF
TRBJ2-3	TRBV29-1	CSVEEVSSTDTQYF
TRBJ2-7	TRBV5-1	CASSLIGYEQYF
TRBJ1-1	TRBV5-4	CASSNGGGMNTEAFF
TRBJ1-5	TRBV28	CASSFRSGPTHNQPQHF
TRBJ1-5	TRBV18	CASSPRTGGNQPQHF
TRBJ2-1	TRBV27	CASSQGQGAYEQFF
TRBJ1-1	TRBV28	CASILASTEAFF
TRBJ2-5	TRBV19	CASSTQGAQWRQETQYF
TRBJ2-7	TRBV7-9	CASSRTSPSYEQYF
TRBJ2-5	TRBV5-5	CASSLGSLGETQYF
TRBJ2-7	TRBV7-2	CASSFTSVSSYEQYF
TRBJ2-7	TRBV6-6	CASSPLLSGSNEQYF
TRBJ1-2	TRBV19	CASLDTNYGYTF
TRBJ2-3	TRBV7-9	CASSFSTSTDTQYF
TRBJ2-1	TRBV6-5	CASSYAMTSGRNEQFF